The 7 T cell receptor beta chains below were found in one sample sequenced in a study of siplizumab effects on memory and regulatory T cells. Generated by immunoSEQ multiplex PCR, the TCRdb table keeps only in-frame clones and is missing some. The data hold 90,000 to 130,000 clones, with 80% to 95% observed a single time. Sequencing input: CD4+ T cells sorted from blood. The receptors derive from a human donor in good health.

This sequence joins TRBV15 and TRBJ2-2; tentative D call: TRBD2 (7 bases). Trimming took 1 base from V and 5 from J, leaving 14 bases between them. The germline V gene has CDR1 LNHNV and CDR2 YYDKDF (reference sequence). The length of the CDR3 is 16 residues. The CDR3 protein is CATSRGGLAETGELFF. In DNA form, the CDR3 reads TGTGCCACCAGCAGAGGGGGGCTAGCGGAAACCGGGGAGCTGTTTTTT.

This clone was recorded a few times. The rearrangement uses TRBV7-9 and TRBJ1-1; 7 bases agree with TRBD1. The CDR3 length is 13 residues. Losses at the gene ends were 4 bases for V and 3 bases for J; bases not matched to a gene: 2. The germline CDR1 and CDR2 sequences are SEHNR and FQNEAQ (reference sequence). CDR3 coding DNA: TGTGCCAGCAGCTCCCAGGGGGACACTGAAGCTTTCTTT. Translating gives CASSSQGDTEAFF.

The genes are TRBV4-2 and TRBJ1-5, with D possibly matching TRBD1 (5 bases). This CDR3 is built from 16 residues. The V gene lost 0 bases and the J gene lost 4 bases, with 13 bases spanning the gap. Per the germline V gene, CDR1 is LGHNA and CDR2 is YNFKEQ. The CDR3 DNA sequence: TGTGCCAGCAGCCAAGAGGCAGGGAGACGGAATCAGCCCCAGCATTTT. Translating gives CASSQEAGRRNQPQHF.

The V call is TRBV6-5, the J call TRBJ1-2; 7 bases map to TRBD1. The CDR3 runs to 14 residues. Losses at the gene ends were 6 bases for V and 3 bases for J; bases not matched to a gene: 7. Germline CDR1 is MNHEY and CDR2 is SVGAGI. CDR3 amino acids: CASSLAGGDYGYTF. The CDR3 nucleotides read TGTGCCAGCAGCCTAGCAGGGGGTGACTATGGCTACACCTTC.

V usage is TRBV10-3 and J usage is TRBJ2-1; 8 bases match TRBD1. The CDR3 is 18 amino acids. With 10 bases clipped from V and 9 bases from J, the junction kept 26 bases outside the gene matches. Germline V gives CDR1 ENHRY, CDR2 SYGVKD. The CDR3, as DNA: TGTGCCACCCGGCGAGGGACAGGCGCGGCGGTAGGTACTCTTGAGCAGTTCTTC. Residues: CATRRGTGAAVGTLEQFF.

Only one count was recorded for this clone. The rearrangement joins TRBV12-5 to TRBJ1-3; tentative D call: TRBD1 (5 bases). This CDR3 comprises 16 residues. V was shortened by 7 bases and J by 3 bases, with 19 bases between the two germline ends. Germline-derived CDR1 and CDR2 are LGHNT and FRNRAP. This chain's CDR3 is CASAAGTPGDGNTIYF. DNA for the CDR3: TGTGCTAGTGCCGCGGGGACTCCTGGGGATGGAAACACCATATATTTT.

The chain recombines TRBV5-1 with TRBJ2-2, with 10 positions matching TRBD1. Trimming cost V 2 bases and J 5 bases; bases outside gene matches: 6. The CDR3 loop spans 16 amino acids. Germline-derived CDR1 and CDR2 are SGHRS and YFSETQ. CDR3 sequence reads: CASSFSWDRGTGELFF. CDR3 DNA: TGCGCCAGCAGCTTCAGTTGGGACAGGGGTACCGGGGAGCTGTTTTTT. The entire variable domain, with the rest obtained from reference TRBV5-1 and TRBJ2-2, is as follows: KAGVTQTPRYLIKTRGQQVTLSCSPISGHRSVSWYQQTPGQGLQFLFEYFSETQRNKGNFPGRFSGRQFSNSRSEMNVSTLELGDSALYLCASSFSWDRGTGELFFGEGSRLTVL.